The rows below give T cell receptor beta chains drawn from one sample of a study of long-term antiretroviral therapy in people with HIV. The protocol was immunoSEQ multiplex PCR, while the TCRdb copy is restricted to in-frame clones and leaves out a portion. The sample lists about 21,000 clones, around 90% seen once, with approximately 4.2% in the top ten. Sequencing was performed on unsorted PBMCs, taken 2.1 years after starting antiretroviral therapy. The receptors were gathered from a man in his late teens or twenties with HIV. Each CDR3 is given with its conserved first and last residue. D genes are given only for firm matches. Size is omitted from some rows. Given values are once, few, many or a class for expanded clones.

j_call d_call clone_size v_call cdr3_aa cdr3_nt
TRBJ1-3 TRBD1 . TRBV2 CASRTPGQGHTIYF TGTGCCAGCAGGACCCCGGGACAGGGCCACACCATATATTTT
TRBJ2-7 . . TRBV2 CASSEALGSSYEQYF TGTGCCAGCAGTGAAGCGCTTGGCAGCTCCTACGAGCAGTACTTC
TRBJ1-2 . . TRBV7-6 CASSLAPGGDGYTF TGTGCCAGCAGCCTAGCTCCGGGGGGAGATGGCTACACCTTC
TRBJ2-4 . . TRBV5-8 CASSFSKNIQYF TGTGCCAGCAGCTTTTCCAAAAACATTCAGTACTTC
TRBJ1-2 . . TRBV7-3 CASSLSQDYGYTF TGTGCCAGCAGCTTAAGCCAGGACTATGGCTACACCTTC
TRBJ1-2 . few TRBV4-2 CASSQVRGRGVGPF TGTGCCAGCAGCCAAGTCAGGGGTAGGGGTGTTGGGCCATTC
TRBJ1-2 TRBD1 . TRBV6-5 CASSYTGQGGSYGYTF TGTGCCAGCAGTTACACCGGACAGGGGGGCAGCTATGGCTACACCTTC
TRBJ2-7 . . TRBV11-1 CASSQSRLYEQYF TGTGCCAGCAGCCAATCGCGACTGTACGAGCAGTACTTC
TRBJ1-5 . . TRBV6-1 CASSRAGDQPQHF TGTGCCAGCAGCAGGGCAGGGGATCAGCCCCAGCATTTT
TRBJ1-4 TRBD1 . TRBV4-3 CASSQRLQRQGASEKLFF TGCGCCAGCAGCCAACGACTCCAGAGACAGGGGGCAAGTGAAAAACTGTTTTTT
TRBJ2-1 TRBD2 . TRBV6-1 CASNPHRDYYNEQFF TGTGCCAGCAATCCCCACCGGGACTACTACAATGAGCAGTTCTTC
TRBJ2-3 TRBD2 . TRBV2 CASWGLAGGTDTQYF TGTGCCAGCTGGGGCCTAGCGGGGGGCACAGATACGCAGTATTTT
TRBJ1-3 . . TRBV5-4 CASSFGNTIYF TGTGCCAGCAGCTTTGGGAACACCATATATTTT
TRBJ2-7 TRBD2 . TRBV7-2 CASRGAGVAEQYF TGTGCCAGCAGAGGAGCGGGAGTGGCCGAGCAGTACTTC
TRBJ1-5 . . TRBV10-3 CAISDTTLRPEPQHF TGTGCCATCAGTGATACCACCCTTAGGCCGGAGCCCCAGCATTTT
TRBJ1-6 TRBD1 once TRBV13 CASSLGLLDTGANNSPLHF TGTGCCAGCAGCTTAGGCCTTCTTGACACAGGGGCAAATAATTCACCCCTCCACTTT
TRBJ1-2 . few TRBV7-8 CASSSYRVEADYGYTF TGTGCCAGCAGCTCTTACAGGGTCGAAGCGGACTATGGCTACACCTTC
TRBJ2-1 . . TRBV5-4 CASSFDWGHTEQFF TGTGCCAGCAGCTTTGACTGGGGTCATACTGAGCAGTTCTTC
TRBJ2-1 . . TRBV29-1 CSVDDNEQFF TGCAGCGTTGACGACAATGAGCAGTTCTTC
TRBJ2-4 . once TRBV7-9 CASSLPGLAKNIQYF TGTGCCAGCAGCCTCCCGGGACTAGCCAAAAACATTCAGTACTTC
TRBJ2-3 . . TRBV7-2 CASSLPSTDTQYF TGTGCCAGCAGCTTACCATCCACAGATACGCAGTATTTT
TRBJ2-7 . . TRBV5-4 CASSLGRGGSYEQYF TGTGCCAGCTCCCTGGGCAGGGGAGGATCCTACGAGCAGTACTTC
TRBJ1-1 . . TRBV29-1 CSFGGVRNTEAFF TGCAGCTTCGGGGGGGTCAGGAACACTGAAGCTTTCTTT
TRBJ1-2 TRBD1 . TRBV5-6 CASSSGQEYGYTF TGTGCCAGCAGCTCAGGACAGGAGTATGGCTACACCTTC
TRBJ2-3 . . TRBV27 CASRAGIRGVTQYF TGTGCCAGCAGAGCCGGGATCCGAGGCGTGACGCAGTATTTT
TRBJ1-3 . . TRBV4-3 CASSQDWNLVNTIYF TGCGCCAGCAGCCAAGACTGGAATTTGGTGAACACCATATATTTT
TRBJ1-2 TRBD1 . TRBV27 CASSSPDRGSGYTF TGTGCCAGCAGTAGTCCCGACAGGGGGTCTGGCTACACCTTC
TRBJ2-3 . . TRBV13 CASSATNTDTQYF TGTGCCAGCAGCGCCACGAACACAGATACGCAGTATTTT
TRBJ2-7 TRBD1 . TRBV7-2 CASSIGQGASYEQYF TGTGCCAGCAGCATCGGACAGGGGGCCTCCTACGAGCAGTACTTC
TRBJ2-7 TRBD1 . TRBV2 CASRTAPPGTGFNEQYF TGTGCCAGCAGAACGGCCCCCCCCGGGACAGGGTTCAACGAGCAGTACTTC
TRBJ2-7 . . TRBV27 CASSFRGAGYEQYF TGTGCCAGCAGTTTTCGGGGGGCTGGATACGAGCAGTACTTC
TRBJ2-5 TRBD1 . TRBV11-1 CASSLRTGRRTETQYF TGTGCCAGCAGCTTAAGGACAGGGAGGAGAACGGAGACCCAGTACTTC
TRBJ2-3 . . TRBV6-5 CASSRRGSTDTQYF TGTGCCAGCAGTAGAAGGGGGAGCACAGATACGCAGTATTTT
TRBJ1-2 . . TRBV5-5 CASSLFPPSNYGYTF TGTGCCAGCAGCTTGTTCCCCCCTTCTAACTATGGCTACACCTTC
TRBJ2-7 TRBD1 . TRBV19 CASSIGTGTYEQYF TGTGCCAGTAGTATAGGGACAGGGACGTACGAGCAGTACTTC
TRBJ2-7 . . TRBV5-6 CASSLRDLFYEQYF TGTGCCAGCAGCTTGAGGGACCTTTTTTACGAGCAGTACTTC